A single sample is the source of the 17 T cell receptor beta chains below, sequenced in a study of OX40 agonist ivuxolimab in advanced cancers. Libraries were prepared by immunoSEQ multiplex PCR; TCRdb keeps only in-frame clonotypes and omits some of them. The table records some 50,000 clones, about 86% of them present only once. The specimen was CD4+ or CD8+ T cells sorted from blood, collected in a trial of the OX40 agonist ivuxolimab. Every receptor here comes from an adult with an advanced solid tumor such as melanoma, head and neck, liver or kidney cancer.

The chain joins TRBV19 to TRBJ2-5; no clear D. CDR3 size: 14 residues. The germline V gene has CDR1 LNHDA and CDR2 SQIVND (reference sequence). V lost 3 bases and J 1 base, leaving 9 bases between the germline ends. In DNA, the CDR3 is TGTGCCAGTAGTATTTTGAGTTCCCAAGAGACCCAGTACTTC. Its translation is CASSILSSQETQYF.

J is TRBJ2-7 and V is TRBV6-4; D is possibly TRBD1 (6 bases). Trimming left V 7 bases short and J 3 bases short, with 25 bases between. Germline V gene data show CDR1 as MRHNA and CDR2 as SNTAGT. CDR3 length: 17 residues. CDR3 nucleotide sequence: TGTGCCAGCACCCCGGACAGTCCGGGACCCGGCCTCTACGAGCAGTACGTC. Protein: CASTPDSPGPGLYEQYV.

This clone was counted a few times. The J gene is TRBJ1-5, the V gene TRBV15; 9 bases agree with TRBD1. With 3 bases clipped from V and 4 bases from J, the junction kept 7 bases outside the gene matches. CDR1 is LNHNV, CDR2 YYDKDF, per germline (reference sequence). CDR3 size: 16 residues. The CDR3 DNA reads as TGTGCCACCAGCAGTCTCGCGGGACAGGGTAATCAGCCCCAGCATTTT. Translating it yields CATSSLAGQGNQPQHF. The full variable domain, rest sourced from reference TRBV15 and TRBJ1-5, is DAMVIQNPRYQVTQFGKPVTLSCSQTLNHNVMYWYQQKSSQAPKLLFHYYDKDFNNEADTPDNFQSRRPNTSFCFLDIRSPGLGDTAMYLCATSSLAGQGNQPQHFGDGTRLSIL.

The V call is TRBV11-3, the J call TRBJ1-1; 7 bases are shared with TRBD1. J lost 1 base, V lost 6 bases, and 5 bases had no gene match. Germline V gene sequence: CDR1 SGHNT, CDR2 YENEEA. CDR3 size: 14 residues. CDR3 DNA sequence: TGTGCCAGCAGTCCCGACAGGGCGAACACTGAAGCTTTCTTT. The encoded protein is CASSPDRANTEAFF.

V is TRBV7-9 and J is TRBJ2-7; 11 bases agree with TRBD1. Germline CDR1 and CDR2: SEHNR and FQNEAQ (reference sequence). CDR3 size: 13 residues. The V and J ends lost 5 bases and 7 bases, in that order; junction bases with no gene match: 4. CDR3 in DNA: TGTGCCAGCAGCGTGGACAGGGGGCAGGAGCAGTACTTC. As protein: CASSVDRGQEQYF.

This clone was found a few times. V and J are TRBV29-1 and TRBJ1-1; TRBD1 is a possible D gene (6 bases). V lost 4 bases and J 2 bases, leaving 11 bases between the germline ends. The CDR3 has 13 amino acids. CDR1 is SQVTM and CDR2 is ANQGSEA in the germline V gene. The CDR3 sequence is CSVATGFNTEAFF. The CDR3 nucleotides are TGCAGCGTTGCGACAGGATTTAACACTGAAGCTTTCTTT.

The chain employs TRBV5-4 and TRBJ2-5; 11 bases match TRBD2. The CDR3 sequence is 16 residues long. Germline V CDR1 and CDR2: SGHNT, YYREEE (reference sequence). V was clipped by 3 bases and J by 4 bases; unmatched bases: 8. CDR3 in amino acids: CASSSRLAGMAETQYF. CDR3 nucleotides: TGTGCCAGCAGCTCCCGACTAGCGGGAATGGCAGAGACCCAGTACTTC.

This chain uses TRBV4-1 with TRBJ2-2, with TRBD2 matching over 7 bases. The J segment lost 7 bases and the V segment lost 4 bases, leaving 12 bases of the junction unmatched. The CDR3 sequence is 16 residues long. CDR1 is MGHRA and CDR2 is YSYEKL in the germline V gene. The CDR3 DNA follows: TGCGCCAGCAGCCCTCTGGGGGAGGGCCCCGGCGGGGAGCTGTTTTTT. It codes for CASSPLGEGPGGELFF.

This clone has more than one count but fewer than ten. The V call is TRBV4-1, the J call TRBJ1-1; weak D call: TRBD1 (6 bases). V was clipped by 1 base and J by 6 bases, with 6 bases between them. The CDR3 runs to 12 residues. Germline lookup yields CDR1 MGHRA and CDR2 YSYEKL. The CDR3 DNA reads as TGCGCCAGCAGCCAAGCAGGGGCTGAAGCTTTCTTT. Translating gives CASSQAGAEAFF.

This rearrangement joins TRBV5-5 to TRBJ2-5, with TRBD2 matching over 7 bases. The ends lost 6 bases at V and 5 bases at J; junction bases unmatched: 10. Germline V CDR1 and CDR2: SGHKS, YYEKEE (reference sequence). The CDR3 totals 14 residues. The CDR3 DNA reads TGTGCCAGCACCTCGGAGAGCGGGGTTGAGACCCAGTACTTC. Translating gives CASTSESGVETQYF.

This clone showed up just a few times. The chain links TRBV20-1 to TRBJ1-1; D gene uncertain. The CDR3 is 11 amino acids. The germline V and J ends were trimmed by 7 bases and 1 base, with 7 bases remaining between them. Germline-derived CDR1 and CDR2 are DFQATT and SNEGSKA (reference sequence). The CDR3 loop reads CSVFQNTEAFF. The CDR3 bases are TGCAGTGTGTTCCAGAACACTGAAGCTTTCTTT.

The rearrangement joins TRBV9 to TRBJ1-1, with D possibly being TRBD1 (6 bases). From germline, CDR1 is SGDLS and CDR2 YYNGEE. Trimming shortened V by 0 bases and J by 0 bases, and 18 bases separated the two germline ends. This CDR3 has 18 amino acids. The CDR3 loop is CASSVVRVQGGVNTEAFF. The DNA of the CDR3 is TGTGCCAGCAGCGTAGTTAGGGTACAGGGTGGCGTGAACACTGAAGCTTTCTTT. Full variable domain (missing parts from reference TRBV9 and TRBJ1-1): DSGVTQTPKHLITATGQRVTLRCSPRSGDLSVYWYQQSLDQGLQFLIQYYNGEERAKGNILERFSAQQFPDLHSELNLSSLELGDSALYFCASSVVRVQGGVNTEAFFGQGTRLTVV.

The V call is TRBV27, the J call TRBJ2-1; 7 nucleotides agree with TRBD2. Germline V lookup: CDR1 MNHEY, CDR2 SMNVEV (reference sequence). The length of the CDR3 is 14 residues. V trimming: 11 bases; J trimming: 5 bases; junction bases outside the gene matches: 12. CDR3 sequence reads: CAAKALAVDNEQFF. CDR3 bases: TGTGCCGCTAAAGCGCTAGCGGTTGACAATGAGCAGTTCTTC.

V usage is TRBV7-8 and J usage is TRBJ2-7; D gene unclear. Germline CDR1 and CDR2: SGHVS and FQNEAQ. V lost 5 bases to trimming and J lost 4 bases, with 15 bases between them. The CDR3 contains 14 residues. The CDR3 loop reads CASSPGPIKYEQYF. The CDR3 DNA sequence: TGTGCCAGCAGCCCCGGGCCCATCAAGTACGAGCAGTACTTC.

This CDR3 reads CASSMGSNQPQHF. The DNA of the CDR3 is TGTGCCAGCAGTATGGGGAGCAATCAGCCCCAGCATTTT. V and J are TRBV6-1 and TRBJ1-5, with D uncertain. The V gene's germline CDR1 is MNHNS and CDR2 SASEGT. This CDR3 has 13 amino acids. The V and J ends lost 5 bases and 1 base respectively, with 6 bases between them.

The J gene is TRBJ2-1, the V gene TRBV2; D is undetermined. The CDR3 is made up of 12 amino acids. The V end lost 8 bases, the J end lost 8 bases, and 13 bases lay between the germline ends. Germline loops: CDR1 SNHLY, CDR2 FYNNEI. The DNA for the CDR3 is TGTGCCAGCGAGGATGCCCGGGATGAGCAGTTCTTC. It translates to CASEDARDEQFF.

This sequence joins TRBV2 and TRBJ1-1, with D hard to call. The length of the CDR3 is 13 residues. Deletions cut 7 bases from V and 5 bases from J, with 14 bases between. Germline CDR1 reads SNHLY; CDR2 reads FYNNEI. This chain's CDR3 is CASTLADWTEAFF. In DNA form, the CDR3 reads TGTGCCAGCACCCTCGCGGATTGGACTGAAGCTTTCTTT. Drawing the rest from reference TRBV2 and TRBJ1-1, the complete variable domain is EPEVTQTPSHQVTQMGQEVILRCVPISNHLYFYWYRQILGQKVEFLVSFYNNEISEKSEIFDDQFSVERPDGSNFTLKIRSTKLEDSAMYFCASTLADWTEAFFGQGTRLTVV.